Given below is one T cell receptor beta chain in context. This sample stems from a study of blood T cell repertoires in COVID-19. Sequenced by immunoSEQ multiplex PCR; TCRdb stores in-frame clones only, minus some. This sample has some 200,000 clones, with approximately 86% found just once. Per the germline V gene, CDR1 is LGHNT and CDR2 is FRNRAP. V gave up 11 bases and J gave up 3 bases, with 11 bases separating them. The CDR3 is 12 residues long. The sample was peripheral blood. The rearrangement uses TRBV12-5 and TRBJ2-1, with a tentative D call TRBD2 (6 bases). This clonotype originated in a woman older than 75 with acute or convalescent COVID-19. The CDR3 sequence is CAGVGLYNEQFF. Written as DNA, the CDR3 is TGTGCTGGAGTGGGACTCTACAATGAGCAGTTCTTC.